This record covers a single T cell receptor beta chain. Its matching antigen is unknown. Each donor was healthy, and each was a bone marrow donor. The data originate from a study of cytomegalovirus exposure and HLA in healthy donors. Study-wide context: HLA-typed donors were the source of 83 million or so unique TCRs held in an early data release. Study results and limitations: Some segments of the V type, notably TRBV6-2 and TRBV6-3, were excluded as indistinguishable. Later on, a genetic analysis was performed. It linked a missense variant in DCLRE1C with V- and J-gene trimming of TCR beta.

PCR was performed using 60 Vbeta and 13 Jbeta primers. Profiled with immunoSEQ multiplex PCR; TCRdb holds only in-frame clones, not every one. The sample carries more than 90,000 clones, more than 65% recorded once. The CDR3 is 16 residues long. V trimming: 3 bases; J trimming: 8 bases; junction bases outside the gene matches: 15. Per germline, CDR1 MNHEY and CDR2 SMNVEV (reference sequence). Material: PBMCs. This chain connects TRBV27 to TRBJ1-2, with 7 bases matching TRBD1. This clonotype was obtained from a human donor in good health. The CDR3 reads CASSFRQGDGLLGYTF. CDR3 nucleotides: TGTGCCAGCAGTTTCCGACAGGGTGATGGGCTACTCGGCTACACCTTC.